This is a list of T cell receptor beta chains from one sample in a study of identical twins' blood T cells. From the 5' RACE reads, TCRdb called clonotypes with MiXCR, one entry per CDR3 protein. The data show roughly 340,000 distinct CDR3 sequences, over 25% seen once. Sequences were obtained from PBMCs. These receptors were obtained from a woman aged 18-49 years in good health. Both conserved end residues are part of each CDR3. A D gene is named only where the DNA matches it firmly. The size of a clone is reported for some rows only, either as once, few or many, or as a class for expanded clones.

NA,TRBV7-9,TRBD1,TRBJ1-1,TGTGCCAGCAGCATAATTCAGGGGGCCGGTAATGGTGTGCACACTGAAGCTTTCTTT,CASSIIQGAGNGVHTEAFF
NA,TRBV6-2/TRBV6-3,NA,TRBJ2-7,TGTGCCAGCAGTTACTCGACAACCTACGAGCAGTACTTC,CASSYSTTYEQYF
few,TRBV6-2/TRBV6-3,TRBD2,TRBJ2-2,TGTGCCAGCAGGACTAGCGGACACACCGGGGAGCTGTTTTTT,CASRTSGHTGELFF
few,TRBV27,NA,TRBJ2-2,TGTGCCAGCAGTTTTACAGTGGGTTTGAACACCGGGGAGCTGTTTTTT,CASSFTVGLNTGELFF
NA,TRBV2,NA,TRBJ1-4,TGTGCCAGCAGTGGATCCGAAAAACTGTTTTTT,CASSGSEKLFF
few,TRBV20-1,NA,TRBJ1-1,TGCAGTGCTAGAGATATCATGGGCAGGGACACTGAAGCTTTCTTT,CSARDIMGRDTEAFF
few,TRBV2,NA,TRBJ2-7,TGTGCCAGCAGTTGGACAGCCCAGAAAGCCGAAACCTACGAGCAGTACTTC,CASSWTAQKAETYEQYF
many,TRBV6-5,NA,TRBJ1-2,TGTGCCAGCACGGGGGGGAACTATGGCTACACCTTC,CASTGGNYGYTF
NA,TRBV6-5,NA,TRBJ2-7,TGTGCCAGCAGCCACGATGGCCTTTCCTACGAGCAGTACTTC,CASSHDGLSYEQYF
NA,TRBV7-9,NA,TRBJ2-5,TGTGCCAGCAGCACCACTAGTACTCAAGAGACCCAGTACTTC,CASSTTSTQETQYF
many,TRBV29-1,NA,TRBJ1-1,TGCAGCGTTGGGGGCAGTACGACTGAAGCTTTCTTT,CSVGGSTTEAFF
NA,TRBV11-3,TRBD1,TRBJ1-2,TGTGCCAGCAGCGCGCAAGGGGGCGCAAATCCTTTCTATGGCTACACCTTC,CASSAQGGANPFYGYTF
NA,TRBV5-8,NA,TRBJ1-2,TGTGCCAGCAGCTACCAACAAACACGAGGACAGTTTACGGTCACCTTC,CASSYQQTRGQFTVTF
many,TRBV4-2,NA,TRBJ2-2,TGTGCCAGCAGCCAAGGCTCTTCTTCTAGCGCCGCGGGCACCGGGGAGCTGTTTTTT,CASSQGSSSSAAGTGELFF
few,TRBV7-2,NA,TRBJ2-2,TGTGCCAGCAGCTTAGAGTTCACGAGGGTAACGAGGACAAACACCGGGGAGCTGTTTTTT,CASSLEFTRVTRTNTGELFF
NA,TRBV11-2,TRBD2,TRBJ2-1,TGTGCCAGCAGCGCCCGGACTAGCTGGTGGAATGAGCAGTTCTTC,CASSARTSWWNEQFF
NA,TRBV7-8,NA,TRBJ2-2,TGTGCCAGCAGCCGGGTTTACACCGGGGAGCTGTTTTTT,CASSRVYTGELFF
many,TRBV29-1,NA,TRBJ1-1,TGCAGCGTTGGGGCGGCAGTGAACACTGAAGCTTTCTTT,CSVGAAVNTEAFF
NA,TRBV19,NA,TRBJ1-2,TGTGCCAGTAGTATGGAAGGGGACTATGGCTACACCTTC,CASSMEGDYGYTF
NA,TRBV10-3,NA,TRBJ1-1,TGTGCCATCAGTGAGCGGGCCCGGGGGACTGAAGCTTTCTTT,CAISERARGTEAFF
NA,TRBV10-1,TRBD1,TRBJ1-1,TGCGCCAGCAGCCAGGGGGCCTACACTGAAGCTTTCTTT,CASSQGAYTEAFF
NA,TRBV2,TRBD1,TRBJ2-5,TGTGCCAGCTGCCTTGACAGGGGTTTAGAGACCCAGTACTTC,CASCLDRGLETQYF
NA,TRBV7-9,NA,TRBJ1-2,TGTGCCAGCAGCTTAGGGGTATTAAACTATGGCTACACCTTC,CASSLGVLNYGYTF
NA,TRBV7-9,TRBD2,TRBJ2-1,TGTGCCAGCAGCCCCAGACTAGCGGGGTTCGGATACAATGAGCAGTTCTTC,CASSPRLAGFGYNEQFF
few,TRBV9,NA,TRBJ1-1,TGTGCCAGCAGCGTCCAGGACTTCATGAACACTGAAGCTTTCTTT,CASSVQDFMNTEAFF
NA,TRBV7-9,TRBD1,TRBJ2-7,TGTGCCAGCAGCTTTGGACAGGGGATTTATTACGAGCAGTACTTC,CASSFGQGIYYEQYF
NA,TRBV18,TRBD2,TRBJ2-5,TGTGCCACCCTTCCAGCGGGAGGCGGAGAGACCCAGTACTTC,CATLPAGGGETQYF